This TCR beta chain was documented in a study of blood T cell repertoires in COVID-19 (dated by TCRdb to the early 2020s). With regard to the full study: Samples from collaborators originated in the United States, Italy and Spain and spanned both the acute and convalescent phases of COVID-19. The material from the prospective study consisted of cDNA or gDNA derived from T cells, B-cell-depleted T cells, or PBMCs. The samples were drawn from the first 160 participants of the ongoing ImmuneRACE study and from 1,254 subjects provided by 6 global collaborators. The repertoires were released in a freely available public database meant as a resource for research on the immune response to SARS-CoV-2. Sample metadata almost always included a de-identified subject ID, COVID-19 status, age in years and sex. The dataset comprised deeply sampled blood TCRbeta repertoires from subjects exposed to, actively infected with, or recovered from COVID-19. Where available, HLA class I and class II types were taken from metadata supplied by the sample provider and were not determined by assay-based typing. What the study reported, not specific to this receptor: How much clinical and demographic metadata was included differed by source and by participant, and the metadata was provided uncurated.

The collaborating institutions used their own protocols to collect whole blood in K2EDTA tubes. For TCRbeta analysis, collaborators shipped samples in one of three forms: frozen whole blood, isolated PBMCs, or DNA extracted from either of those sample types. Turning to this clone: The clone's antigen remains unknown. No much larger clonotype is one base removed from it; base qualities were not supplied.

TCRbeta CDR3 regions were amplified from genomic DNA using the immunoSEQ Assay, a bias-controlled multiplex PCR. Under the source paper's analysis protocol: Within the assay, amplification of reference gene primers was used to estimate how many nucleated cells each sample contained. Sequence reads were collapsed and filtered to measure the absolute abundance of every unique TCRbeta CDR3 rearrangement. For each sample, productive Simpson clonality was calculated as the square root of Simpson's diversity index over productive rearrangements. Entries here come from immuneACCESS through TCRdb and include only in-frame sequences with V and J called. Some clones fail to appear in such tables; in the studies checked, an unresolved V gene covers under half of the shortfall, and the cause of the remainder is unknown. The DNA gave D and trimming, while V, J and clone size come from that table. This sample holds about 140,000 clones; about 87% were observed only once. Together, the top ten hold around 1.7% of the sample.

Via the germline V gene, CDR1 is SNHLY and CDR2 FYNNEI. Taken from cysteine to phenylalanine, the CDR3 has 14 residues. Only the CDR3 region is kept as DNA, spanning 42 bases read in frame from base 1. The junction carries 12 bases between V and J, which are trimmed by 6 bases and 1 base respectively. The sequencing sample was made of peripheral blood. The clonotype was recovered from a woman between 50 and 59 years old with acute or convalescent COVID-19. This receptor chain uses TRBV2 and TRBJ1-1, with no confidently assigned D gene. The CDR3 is CASSARVRNTEAFF. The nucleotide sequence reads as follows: TGTGCCAGCAGCGCCCGGGTGAGGAACACTGAAGCTTTCTTT.